This TCR beta chain was sequenced during a study of cytomegalovirus exposure and HLA in healthy donors. The germline V gene encodes CDR1 LNHNV and CDR2 YYDKDF (reference sequence). The CDR3 has 14 amino acids. Unmatched junction bases numbered 5, after V lost 3 bases and J lost 5 bases. The PCR contained 60 Vbeta and 13 Jbeta primers. Libraries were prepared by immunoSEQ multiplex PCR; TCRdb keeps only in-frame clonotypes and omits some of them. This sample lists over 150,000 clones; its ten largest clones have about 0.74%. A remark on this clone: Its antigen is unknown.

Findings of the study overall: A later analysis linked a missense DCLRE1C variant to TCR beta V- and J-gene trimming. It was shown in a later analysis that HLA-associated TCR beta chains were more clonally expanded than other, equally common chains. The authors enumerated 164 TCR beta chains as linked to cytomegalovirus. An observed cluster of highly shared sequence variants was recorded as a likely sequencing artifact.

This clonotype was obtained from a boy aged 10-17 years in good health and CMV-seronegative. The genes are TRBV15 and TRBJ2-5; TRBD1 aligns across 8 bases. Sequencing was done on a sample of PBMCs. The CDR3 bases are TGTGCCACCAGCAGCAGGGGGCGGGATGAGACCCAGTACTTC. This translates into CATSSRGRDETQYF.